This T cell receptor (beta chain) is drawn from a study of cytomegalovirus exposure and HLA in healthy donors. Germline-derived CDR1 and CDR2 are GTSNPN and SVGIG (reference sequence). The CDR3 length is 15 residues. V lost 0 bases and J lost 2, with 12 bases in between. About this clone: Its antigen is not identified.

Points from the study as a whole: Sequencing depth across donors, presence/absence analyses assumed, was roughly uniform. TCR sequences were mostly rare, though some public TCRs occurred in many donors. In an earlier analysis, in around 590 donors, most V segments appeared productive either ~87% or ~30% of the time. Later analysis identified about 18,000 TCR beta sequences associated with HLA alleles, using a false discovery rate threshold of 0.05.

Use of 60 Vbeta and 13 Jbeta primers characterized the PCR. Produced via immunoSEQ multiplex PCR; TCRdb's table is partial and in-frame only. This sample carries 150,000 to 200,000 clones, 77% of them seen once, and the ten largest clones take 1.2% to 1.5%. Sequencing was performed on PBMCs. This clonotype was obtained from a young woman in good health and CMV-seropositive. The rearrangement joins TRBV30 to TRBJ2-3; D gene uncertain. CDR3 in DNA: TGTGCCTGGAGTGTACACGGGTCACCCACAGATACGCAGTATTTT. Translation gives CAWSVHGSPTDTQYF.